A selection of T cell receptor beta chains follows, all from one sample in a study of T cells expressing NK-cell markers. From its re-call of the 5' RACE reads, TCRdb lists each CDR3 protein once, without DNA. There are 450,000 to 600,000 distinct CDR3 sequences in the sample, with approximately 3.6% held by the top ten. Sequenced sample: blood T cells: a sorted CD56 or NKG2C T cell subset, CD4+ or CD8+ T cells, or bulk PBMC T cells (not recorded which). The receptors originated from a man between 18 and 29 years old in good health. CDR3s include the opening cysteine and the closing phenylalanine or tryptophan.

j_call,v_call,cdr3_aa
TRBJ2-1,TRBV7-8,CASSLFSGRNTNYNEQFF
TRBJ2-5,TRBV6-1,CASSQRTGPRETQYF
TRBJ2-7,TRBV6-5,CASSIIGGDSYEQYF
TRBJ2-1,TRBV11-1,CASSLGQFREGRGRSYNEQFF
TRBJ2-2,TRBV6-4,CARTGTKNTGELFF
TRBJ1-2,TRBV6-1,CASRPDRATMSYGYTF
TRBJ2-1,TRBV6-1,CASSQPGRVGEQFF
TRBJ2-1,TRBV12-3/TRBV12-4,CASSRSGGSSYNEQFF
TRBJ2-5,TRBV4-2,CASSQGTSGQETQYF
TRBJ2-2,TRBV12-3/TRBV12-4,CASRGSIGQGATTGELFF
TRBJ2-1,TRBV6-2/TRBV6-3,CASSYRVAGVEQFF
TRBJ2-4,TRBV28,CASRRASEAKNIQYF
TRBJ2-3,TRBV28,CASSSPPQSPLTDTQYF
TRBJ2-4,TRBV29-1,CSVIGGLAGVEGGIQYF
TRBJ1-1,TRBV15,CATSSQGVGTEAFF
TRBJ2-7,TRBV5-5,CASSLGLAGGSYEQYF
TRBJ2-3,TRBV10-3,CAISSSGSPSTDTQYF
TRBJ2-1,TRBV10-3,CAISDSRGSSYNEQFF
TRBJ2-1,TRBV5-1,CASSLVLAGTNEQFF
TRBJ2-1,TRBV6-2/TRBV6-3,CASSYGVRAGSTYNEQFF
TRBJ2-4,TRBV6-1,CASTQSRDGNIQYF
TRBJ1-4,TRBV20-1,CSATRGPLNEKLFF
TRBJ1-1,TRBV2,CASSDRQLNTEAFF
TRBJ2-2,TRBV20-1,CSARRGGGVELFF
TRBJ2-5,TRBV20-1,CSAPLVERHLGETQYF
TRBJ1-1,TRBV7-2,CASSLADSMNTEAFF
TRBJ2-1,TRBV5-1,CASSLSGVHEQFF
TRBJ2-2,TRBV28,CASLSRDPYTGELFF
TRBJ2-2,TRBV12-3/TRBV12-4,CASTGQGHTGELFF
TRBJ1-4,TRBV12-3/TRBV12-4,CASRTQPNEKLFF
TRBJ2-7,TRBV4-2,CASSQEAPGEQYF
TRBJ2-1,TRBV15,CATSEQDQARFF
TRBJ1-4,TRBV9,CASSGNRGRDEKLFF
TRBJ2-5,TRBV24-1,CATSESGEETQYF
TRBJ2-7,TRBV13,CASSSGQGGYEQYF
TRBJ2-2,TRBV7-6,CASSLFAVSNTGELFF
TRBJ2-1,TRBV29-1,CSVGQGRHEQFF